Below, 18 T cell receptor beta chains from the same sample are listed, as sequenced in a study of PD-L1 blockade in urothelial cancer. Noted time point: peripheral blood 6 weeks after treatment start. Clones were sequenced by immunoSEQ multiplex PCR, and TCRdb holds only the in-frame ones, with some missing. The sample contains roughly 120,000 clones, around 93% of which appear only once. The material sequenced was PBMCs, taken around atezolizumab (anti-PD-L1) treatment. Receptors originate from a man aged 55 to 69 with urothelial cancer.

The CDR3 DNA follows: TGTGCCAGCAGCGCTCGGGACAGCCCCCCGGATACGCAGTATTTT. Translated, it gives CASSARDSPPDTQYF. The V call is TRBV9, the J call TRBJ2-3; TRBD1 agrees at 7 bases. Unmatched junction bases numbered 10, after V lost 3 bases and J lost 6 bases. The CDR3 is made up of 15 amino acids. From germline, CDR1 is SGDLS and CDR2 YYNGEE.

The chain combines TRBV7-2 with TRBJ2-2; 11 positions match TRBD2. CDR1 SGHTA and CDR2 FQGNSA come from the germline V gene. This CDR3 spans 15 amino acids. Losses at the gene ends were 5 bases for V and 4 bases for J; bases not matched to a gene: 3. The CDR3 here is CASSTGLAVTGELFF. The CDR3 nucleotides read TGTGCCAGCAGCACGGGACTAGCGGTCACCGGGGAGCTGTTTTTT.

This chain connects TRBV10-3 to TRBJ2-5, with D tentatively TRBD2 (7 bases). V dropped 0 bases and J dropped 4 bases, with 15 bases sitting between them. Germline loops: CDR1 ENHRY, CDR2 SYGVKD. The length of the CDR3 is 16 residues. The CDR3 loop is CAISESKGGGGETQYF. DNA for the CDR3: TGTGCCATCAGTGAGTCGAAGGGCGGGGGCGGAGAGACCCAGTACTTC.

V usage is TRBV7-9 and J usage is TRBJ2-5, with D perhaps TRBD1 (6 bases). Looked up from germline, CDR1 is SEHNR and CDR2 is FQNEAQ (reference sequence). Trimming cost V 2 bases and J 5 bases, with 15 bases left between them. The CDR3 length is 15 residues. The DNA of the CDR3 is TGTGCCAGCAGCTTATTAGGGACGCAGGGGGAGACCCAGTACTTC. Amino acids: CASSLLGTQGETQYF.

The J gene is TRBJ2-7, the V gene TRBV4-3, with 9 bases identical to TRBD2. CDR1 LGHNA and CDR2 YSLEER come from the germline V gene. V trimming: 3 bases; J trimming: 2 bases; junction bases outside the gene matches: 8. CDR3 length: 16 amino acids. CDR3 in amino acids: CASSQTLAGAAYEQYF. As DNA, the CDR3 is TGCGCCAGCAGCCAGACTTTAGCGGGAGCTGCCTACGAGCAGTACTTC.

This clone was seen a single time. This sequence joins TRBV7-2 and TRBJ2-7; no definite D call. Germline CDR1 is SGHTA and CDR2 is FQGNSA. The germline V and J ends were trimmed by 2 bases and 3 bases, with 5 bases remaining between them. There are 12 residues in the CDR3. The CDR3 DNA sequence: TGTGCCAGCAGCTTACCAGGCTACGAGCAGTACTTC. Translated, it gives CASSLPGYEQYF.

The gene calls are TRBV9 and TRBJ2-5, with 11 nucleotides matching TRBD2. CDR1 is SGDLS, CDR2 YYNGEE, per germline. The CDR3 runs 16 residues. V dropped 2 bases and J dropped 2; count of bases not matched to a gene: 5. For the CDR3, the DNA is TGTGCCAGCAGCGTCGGGACTAGCGGCCTACAAGAGACCCAGTACTTC. It yields the protein CASSVGTSGLQETQYF.

The chain links TRBV7-8 to TRBJ2-2; a weak D match, TRBD2 (5 bases). V was pared by 2 bases and J by 0 bases, with 7 bases between. The CDR3 length is 15 residues. The germline V gene has CDR1 SGHVS and CDR2 FQNEAQ. The CDR3 region is CASSLPAANTGELFF. The CDR3 DNA is TGTGCCAGCAGCTTACCAGCGGCGAACACCGGGGAGCTGTTTTTT.

The chain carries TRBV6-6 and TRBJ1-1; D may be TRBD1 (5 bases). The CDR3 covers 14 residues. V gave up 6 bases and J gave up 4 bases, with 15 bases separating them. Germline values: CDR1 MNHNY, CDR2 SVGAGI (reference sequence). The CDR3 here is CASSQMGGGTEAFF. For the CDR3, the DNA is TGTGCCAGCAGCCAAATGGGGGGAGGCACTGAAGCTTTCTTT.

The chain uses TRBV18 and TRBJ2-2; 12 nucleotides agree with TRBD2. The CDR3 sequence is 18 residues long. The trim removed 2 bases at V and 3 bases at J, leaving 7 bases unmatched. Looked up from germline, CDR1 is KGHSH and CDR2 is LQKENI. CDR3 sequence: CASSPGERLAGDTGELFF. DNA for the CDR3: TGTGCCAGCTCACCAGGGGAGAGACTAGCGGGAGACACCGGGGAGCTGTTTTTT.

The chain combines TRBV5-3 with TRBJ2-6, with D unresolved. TRBV5-3 is given ORF status, its function remaining uncertain. The ends were cut back, 1 base at V and 0 bases at J, with 11 bases in the middle. The CDR3 loop spans 17 amino acids. CDR3 sequence: CARSLCSGPSGANVLTF. The CDR3 coding sequence is TGTGCCAGAAGCTTGTGCTCAGGTCCCTCTGGGGCCAACGTCCTGACTTTC.

J is TRBJ2-7 and V is TRBV6-4, with 7 positions matching TRBD2. Trimming at V came to 4 bases and at J to 2 bases, leaving 8 bases not matched to a gene. Germline loops: CDR1 MRHNA, CDR2 SNTAGT. CDR3 length equals 15 residues. The CDR3 sequence: CASSAAWGGAYEQYF. The DNA for the CDR3 is TGTGCCAGCAGTGCAGCCTGGGGGGGGGCCTACGAGCAGTACTTC.

The CDR3 DNA follows: TGTGCCAGCAGCTCACCAGGGTCTGGGGCCAACGTCCTGACTTTC. Translating gives CASSSPGSGANVLTF. V gene TRBV7-3 combines with J gene TRBJ2-6, with D possibly being TRBD1 (5 bases). Germline CDR1 is SGHTA and CDR2 is FQGTGA. The CDR3 is 15 residues long. Trimming pared 4 bases from V and 1 base from J, leaving 8 bases between.

The V call is TRBV5-1, the J call TRBJ1-1, with 8 bases matching TRBD1. Losses at the gene ends were 7 bases for V and 5 bases for J; bases not matched to a gene: 13. CDR1 SGHRS and CDR2 YFSETQ come from the germline V gene. There are 15 residues in the CDR3. The CDR3 DNA follows: TGCGCCAGCTCAGGGGGCGGCTCCTGGGGGACTGAAGCTTTCTTT. Its protein product is CASSGGGSWGTEAFF.

V usage is TRBV19 and J usage is TRBJ1-4; maybe TRBD1 (5 bases). Trimming removed 1 base from V and 8 bases from J, with 20 bases in between. The CDR3 runs 17 residues. Germline V gene lookup returns CDR1 LNHDA and CDR2 SQIVND (reference sequence). CDR3 loop: CASSIAEGHRLGEKLFF. The CDR3 nucleotides are TGTGCCAGTAGTATAGCGGAGGGGCATCGTTTAGGGGAAAAACTGTTTTTT.

The V gene is TRBV6-5, the J gene TRBJ1-4, with TRBD1 identical over 10 bases. The J segment lost 8 bases and the V segment lost 1 base, leaving 4 bases of the junction unmatched. Per the germline V gene, CDR1 is MNHEY and CDR2 is SVGAGI. The CDR3 sequence is 15 residues long. CDR3 amino acids: CASSYWGTGEEKLFF. Written as DNA, the CDR3 is TGTGCCAGCAGTTACTGGGGGACAGGGGAAGAAAAACTGTTTTTT.

J is TRBJ2-3 and V is TRBV29-1; D is perhaps TRBD2 (5 bases). This CDR3 has 17 amino acids. Germline V gene sequence: CDR1 SQVTM, CDR2 ANQGSEA. V lost 0 bases and J 6 bases, leaving 22 bases between the germline ends. CDR3 DNA sequence: TGCAGCGTTGAAGATGGAGCCCTAGGGAGAAATTCGGATACGCAGTATTTT. Translation: CSVEDGALGRNSDTQYF.

The V call is TRBV7-8, the J call TRBJ1-5; 7 bases are shared with TRBD1. The CDR3 loop spans 13 amino acids. Germline V gene data show CDR1 as SGHVS and CDR2 as FQNEAQ. With V trimmed by 5 bases and J by 5 bases, 3 bases remained unmatched. CDR3 in amino acids: CASSAGQDQPQHF. CDR3 nucleotides: TGTGCCAGCAGCGCCGGACAGGATCAGCCCCAGCATTTT.